One and the same sample provided the 7 T cell receptor beta chains below, sequenced in a study of blood T cell repertoires in COVID-19. Data came from immunoSEQ multiplex PCR; TCRdb stores just in-frame clones and leaves some out. The repertoire consists of about 68,000 clones, with around 87% occurring once and the leading ten covering less than 8%. Sequences were obtained from peripheral blood. These receptors came from a man aged 45 to 65 with active COVID-19.

This chain uses TRBV27 with TRBJ2-6; no reliable D call. Germline V CDR1 and CDR2: MNHEY, SMNVEV (reference sequence). V lost 0 bases to trimming and J lost 0 bases, with 3 bases between them. CDR3 length: 15 residues. The CDR3 sequence: CASSLSLSGANVLTF. In DNA form, the CDR3 reads TGTGCCAGCAGTTTATCACTCTCTGGGGCCAACGTCCTGACTTTC.

The CDR3 here is CASSMTSGRGYNEQFF. The CDR3 coding sequence is TGTGCCAGTAGTATGACTAGCGGGAGGGGGTACAATGAGCAGTTCTTC. The chain couples TRBV19 to TRBJ2-1; 14 nucleotides align to TRBD2. The CDR3 sequence is 16 residues long. Germline CDR1 LNHDA, CDR2 SQIVND (reference sequence). J lost 4 bases, V lost 3 bases, and 2 bases had no gene match.

This chain uses TRBV6-2 or TRBV6-3 with TRBJ2-7; D call uncertain. Trimming cost V 5 bases and J 3 bases, with 14 bases left between them. Germline V CDR1 and CDR2: MNHEY, SVGEGT. CDR3 length equals 14 residues. The CDR3 region has the DNA TGTGCCAGCAGTACACCACAGTACGTCTACGAGCAGTACTTC. This gives the protein CASSTPQYVYEQYF.

V is TRBV9 and J is TRBJ1-2; D ambiguous. This CDR3 has 13 residues. Trimming pared 0 bases from V and 5 bases from J, leaving 8 bases between. CDR1 is SGDLS and CDR2 is YYNGEE in the germline V gene. The CDR3 DNA is TGTGCCAGCAGCGTAGTAGCCGGTTATGGCTACACCTTC. This encodes CASSVVAGYGYTF.

V gene TRBV5-4 combines with J gene TRBJ2-3; TRBD2 matches 7 bases. Germline values: CDR1 SGHNT, CDR2 YYREEE (reference sequence). Unmatched junction bases numbered 3, after V lost 1 base and J lost 4 bases. The CDR3 sequence is 14 residues long. For the CDR3, the DNA is TGTGCCAGCAGCTTGACTAGCGAGGCAGATACGCAGTATTTT. This translates into CASSLTSEADTQYF.

The J gene is TRBJ1-1, the V gene TRBV19; D is unclear. Trimming stripped 1 base from V and 5 bases from J, with 8 bases between. The CDR3 is made up of 13 amino acids. Germline V CDR1 and CDR2: LNHDA, SQIVND (reference sequence). This CDR3 reads CASSIGEMTEAFF. The CDR3 DNA is TGTGCCAGTAGTATAGGGGAGATGACTGAAGCTTTCTTT.

This chain links TRBV5-6 with TRBJ1-4, with unresolved D. Germline V gene sequence: CDR1 SGHDT, CDR2 YYEEEE. The CDR3 loop spans 14 amino acids. The ends were cut back, 0 bases at V and 5 bases at J, with 8 bases in the middle. The DNA of the CDR3 is TGTGCCAGCAGCTTGGTTTGGGAGAATGAAAAACTGTTTTTT. It encodes CASSLVWENEKLFF. Variable domain in full (rest from reference TRBV5-6 and TRBJ1-4): DAGVTQSPTHLIKTRGQQVTLRCSPKSGHDTVSWYQQALGQGPQFIFQYYEEEERQRGNFPDRFSGHQFPNYSSELNVNALLLGDSALYLCASSLVWENEKLFFGSGTQLSVL.